This TCR beta chain was captured by sequencing in a study of blood T cell repertoires in COVID-19. Recruitment covered about two dozen US areas and drew participants whose ages spanned roughly 18 to 89 years. The CDR3 is made up of 16 amino acids. Germline-derived CDR1 and CDR2 are SGHVS and FQNEAQ. Concerning this clone itself: At one end the junction does not follow the germline gene, possibly because of a read error.

Original analysis: Nucleated cell counts were estimated from reference gene primer amplification. Measured with immunoSEQ multiplex PCR; TCRdb has only the in-frame clones, and not every one. Clonal size and the V and J genes are those of that table, whereas D and trimming came from the DNA. The sample includes around 280,000 clones, roughly nine tenths of them seen just once. This receptor was obtained from a woman aged 40-49 years who had recovered from COVID-19. The sample was PBMCs or T cells enriched from blood (not recorded which). This rearrangement joins TRBV7-8 to TRBJ2-7; maybe TRBD2 (8 bases). CDR3 residues: CASSIAGTALSYEQYF. The CDR3 nucleotides are TGTGCCAGCAGCATAGCGGGGACAGCACTCTCCTACGAGCAGTACTTC. Looking up the rest from reference TRBV7-8 and TRBJ2-7 gives the full variable domain: GAGVSQSPRYKVAKRGQDVALRCDPISGHVSLFWYQQALGQGPEFLTYFQNEAQLDKSGLPSDRFFAERPEGSVSTLKIQRTQQEDSAVYLCASSIAGTALSYEQYFGPGTRLTVT.